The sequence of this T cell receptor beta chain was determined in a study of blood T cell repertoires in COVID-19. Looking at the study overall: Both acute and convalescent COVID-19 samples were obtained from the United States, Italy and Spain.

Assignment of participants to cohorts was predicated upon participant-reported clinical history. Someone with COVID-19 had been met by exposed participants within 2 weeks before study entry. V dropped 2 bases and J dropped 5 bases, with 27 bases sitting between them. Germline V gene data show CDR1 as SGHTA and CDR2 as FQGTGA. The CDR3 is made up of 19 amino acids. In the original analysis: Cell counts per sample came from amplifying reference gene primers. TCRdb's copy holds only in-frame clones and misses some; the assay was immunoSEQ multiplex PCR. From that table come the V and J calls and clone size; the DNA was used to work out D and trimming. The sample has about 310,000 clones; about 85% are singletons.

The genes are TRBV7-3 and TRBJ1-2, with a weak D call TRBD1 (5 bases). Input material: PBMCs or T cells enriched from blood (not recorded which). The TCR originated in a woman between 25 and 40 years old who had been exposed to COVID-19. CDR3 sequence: CASSLLGRADEHRIYGYTF. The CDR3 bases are TGTGCCAGCAGCTTATTGGGCAGGGCTGACGAACATAGGATTTATGGCTACACCTTC.